The rows below give T cell receptor beta chains drawn from one sample of a study of blood T cell repertoires in COVID-19. Sequenced by immunoSEQ multiplex PCR; TCRdb stores in-frame clones only, minus some. This sample has some 400,000 clones, with nearly 90% found just once. The sample consisted of peripheral blood. The receptors come from a man aged 18 to 30 with active or convalescent COVID-19. Each CDR3 is given with its conserved first and last residue. The D gene is left open where the match is weak. Size values are once, few and many counts, or a class for expanded clones, and some rows have none.

CDR3 length | J gene | clone size | V gene | D gene | CDR3 DNA | CDR3 protein
17 | TRBJ2-2 | NA | TRBV5-1 | TRBD2 | TGCGCCAGCAGCGAGTACCGACTAGCGGGAGTGTCCGGGGAGCTGTTTTTT | CASSEYRLAGVSGELFF
15 | TRBJ1-3 | few | TRBV14 | NA | TGTGCCAGCAGCCAAAGCTTGGTGCCTGGAAACACCATATATTTT | CASSQSLVPGNTIYF
13 | TRBJ1-2 | once | TRBV2 | NA | TGTGCCAGCAGCCGAGGGGAGGACTATGGCTACACCTTC | CASSRGEDYGYTF
13 | TRBJ1-1 | NA | TRBV9 | NA | TGTGCCAGCAGCTCGAGTGAGGGCTTTAGGGCTTTCTTT | CASSSSEGFRAFF
16 | TRBJ1-1 | NA | TRBV7-9 | TRBD1 | TGTGCCAGCAGCCCGCTTAGGACAGGGGGCTTCAGTGAAGCTTTCTTT | CASSPLRTGGFSEAFF
15 | TRBJ2-7 | NA | TRBV6-5 | TRBD1 | TGTGCCAGCAGTTATTCCGGGACAGGGGGTTACGAGCAGTACTTC | CASSYSGTGGYEQYF
14 | TRBJ1-2 | NA | TRBV7-3 | TRBD1 | TGTGCCAGCAGCCCACACGACAGGGGCTATGGCTACACCTTC | CASSPHDRGYGYTF
17 | TRBJ1-5 | NA | TRBV23-1 | NA | TGCGCCAGCAGTCAATCACCTCCGAGAGCTTGCAATCAGCCCCAGCATTTT | CASSQSPPRACNQPQHF
17 | TRBJ2-6 | NA | TRBV7-2 | TRBD1 | TGTGCCAGCAGAACGGACAGGGGGCGCGCGGGGGCCAACGTGCTGACTTTC | CASRTDRGRAGANVLTF
16 | TRBJ2-3 | NA | TRBV30 | NA | TGTGCCTGGAGTGTTCGGTGGGCCGACAGCACAGATACGCAGTATTTT | CAWSVRWADSTDTQYF
16 | TRBJ2-1 | NA | TRBV30 | NA | TGTGCCTGGAGTACTTACTGGGCCAGGGGGGACAATGAGCAGTTCTTC | CAWSTYWARGDNEQFF
14 | TRBJ1-1 | NA | TRBV19 | NA | TGTGCCAGTAGTATGAGTCAGCGATGGGCTGAAGCTTTCTTT | CASSMSQRWAEAFF
15 | TRBJ2-1 | NA | TRBV7-9 | NA | TGTGCCAGCAGCCCGTGGACAGTTGGGTACAATGAGCAGTTCTTC | CASSPWTVGYNEQFF
13 | TRBJ1-2 | NA | TRBV6-6 | NA | TGTGCCAGCAGTTCGACAGCCTACTATGGCTACACCTTC | CASSSTAYYGYTF
14 | TRBJ1-2 | NA | TRBV6-1 | NA | TGTGCCAGCAGTGAAAGACAGGCACTTGGGGGCTACACCTTC | CASSERQALGGYTF
14 | TRBJ1-1 | once | TRBV28 | NA | TGTGCCAGCAGTTTAGGAAAACTAACGACTGAAGCTTTCTTT | CASSLGKLTTEAFF
13 | TRBJ2-3 | NA | TRBV7-3 | NA | TGTGCCAGCAGCTTAAATCAGGCAGATACGCAGTATTTT | CASSLNQADTQYF
14 | TRBJ1-3 | once | TRBV5-8 | NA | TGTGCCAGCAGAAAACAGGGCTCTGGAAACACCATATATTTT | CASRKQGSGNTIYF
16 | TRBJ2-7 | NA | TRBV21-1 | NA | TGTGCCAGCAGCAACAAGGGGGCGACTAACTCCTACGAGCAGTACTTC | CASSNKGATNSYEQYF
16 | TRBJ1-3 | NA | TRBV9 | TRBD1 | TGTGCCAGCAGCGTGGACAGGGCCCTCTCTGGAAACACCATATATTTT | CASSVDRALSGNTIYF
15 | TRBJ2-1 | NA | TRBV27 | TRBD1 | TGTGCCAGCAGTGGGACAGGGAGCTCCTACAATGAGCAGTTCTTC | CASSGTGSSYNEQFF
18 | TRBJ2-2 | few | TRBV7-9 | TRBD1 | TGTGCCAGCAGCCCCATCCGGACAGGGGGCTCGTACACCGGGGAGCTGTTTTTT | CASSPIRTGGSYTGELFF
13 | TRBJ1-1 | NA | TRBV2 | NA | TGTGCCAGCAGCACCTTAGGCGGCACTGAAGCTTTCTTT | CASSTLGGTEAFF
17 | TRBJ1-6 | NA | TRBV10-1 | TRBD1 | TGCGCCAGCAGTGATCAACCAAACAGGGGAGGTAATTCACCCCTCCACTTT | CASSDQPNRGGNSPLHF
15 | TRBJ2-7 | NA | TRBV21-1 | NA | TGTGCCAGCAGCAAACGTGGCGGGAGTACAAACGAGCAGTACTTC | CASSKRGGSTNEQYF
13 | TRBJ2-1 | few | TRBV2 | TRBD2 | TGTGCCAGCCTACTAGCGGGCGAGAATGAGCAGTTCTTC | CASLLAGENEQFF
15 | TRBJ1-2 | once | TRBV7-8 | NA | TGTGCCAGCAGCTACACACTACAGGGACGGACTGGCTACACCTTC | CASSYTLQGRTGYTF
13 | TRBJ1-4 | NA | TRBV14 | NA | TGTGCCAGCAGCCAATTTTCAGTTGAAAAACTGTTTTTT | CASSQFSVEKLFF
17 | TRBJ1-5 | NA | TRBV2 | NA | TGTGCCAGCAGTGACCACCGGGAGATTCCTTTCCATCAGCCCCAGCATTTT | CASSDHREIPFHQPQHF
16 | TRBJ2-2 | NA | TRBV7-6 | TRBD1 | TGTGCCAGCAGCCCTTGGGGACAGGGGTACACCGGGGAGCTGTTTTTT | CASSPWGQGYTGELFF
16 | TRBJ1-2 | NA | TRBV4-2 | NA | TGTGCCAGCAGCCAAGTCTCAGGGAATTCGCACTATGGCTACACCTTC | CASSQVSGNSHYGYTF
15 | TRBJ1-1 | NA | TRBV18 | TRBD1 | TGTGCCAGCTCAGCCCTAGACAGGGGTAAGTCTGAAGCTTTCTTT | CASSALDRGKSEAFF
14 | TRBJ1-1 | NA | TRBV5-6 | NA | TGTGCCAGCAGCTTGACAGGTGGGAACACTGAAGCTTTCTTT | CASSLTGGNTEAFF
15 | TRBJ1-1 | NA | TRBV7-8 | TRBD1 | TGTGCCAGCAGCCAACGGGACAGGACGAACCCTGAAGCTTTCTTT | CASSQRDRTNPEAFF
13 | TRBJ1-1 | many | TRBV5-8 | TRBD1 | TGTGCCAGCAGCCTACAGGGGTTGACTGAAGCTTTCTTT | CASSLQGLTEAFF
14 | TRBJ1-2 | NA | TRBV10-3 | NA | TGTGCCCCTCACCCACTGCGGGCTAACTATGGCTACACCTTC | CAPHPLRANYGYTF
15 | TRBJ2-1 | once | TRBV5-1 | TRBD2 | TGCGCCAGCAGCGCTTCTGGGACTAAAACCAATGAGCAGTTCTTC | CASSASGTKTNEQFF
16 | TRBJ2-1 | NA | TRBV11-3 | TRBD2 | TGTGCCAGCAGCTTGGACGGACTAGCGGGAGTTGGTGAGCAGTTCTTC | CASSLDGLAGVGEQFF
12 | TRBJ2-1 | NA | TRBV7-8 | NA | TGTGCCAGCAGCTCTGACAGGAATGAGCAGTTCTTC | CASSSDRNEQFF
14 | TRBJ1-2 | NA | TRBV6-2/TRBV6-3 | NA | TGTGCCAGCAGTTACTCGACAGAGAGCTATGGCTACACCTTC | CASSYSTESYGYTF
12 | TRBJ2-7 | NA | TRBV3-1/TRBV3-2 | NA | TGTGCCAGCAGCCAGCTGCGCTACGAGCAGTACTTC | CASSQLRYEQYF
15 | TRBJ2-3 | NA | TRBV27 | NA | TGTGCCAGCAGTTTACAGGGGCGGATCACAGATACGCAGTATTTT | CASSLQGRITDTQYF
13 | TRBJ2-1 | NA | TRBV11-3 | NA | TGTGCCAGCAGCTTAGCGGGGGTAAATGAGCAGTTCTTC | CASSLAGVNEQFF
17 | TRBJ2-3 | NA | TRBV11-3 | TRBD1 | TGTGCCAGCAGCAACCCATTGGCAGGGGGCCCCCCAGATACGCAGTATTTT | CASSNPLAGGPPDTQYF
15 | TRBJ2-1 | NA | TRBV24-1 | NA | TGTGCCACCAGTGATTTGCAGGCGGGTGGCAATGAGCAGTTCTTC | CATSDLQAGGNEQFF
15 | TRBJ1-1 | NA | TRBV24-1 | NA | TGTGCCACCAGGCCGGCGAGGGGAGGGAACACTGAAGCTTTCTTT | CATRPARGGNTEAFF
20 | TRBJ2-7 | NA | TRBV21-1 | NA | TGTGCCAGTAGCAATTGGAGGTCGGGGAGGTACCAAAACACAAGAAAAAACCAGTACTTC | CASSNWRSGRYQNTRKNQYF
14 | TRBJ1-1 | NA | TRBV28 | NA | TGTGCCAGCAGTTCAAAGCAGGGTCACACTGAAGCTTTCTTT | CASSSKQGHTEAFF
15 | TRBJ2-2 | NA | TRBV4-2 | NA | TGTGCCAGCAGCCAACATACTAGCACCACCGGGGAGCTGTTTTTT | CASSQHTSTTGELFF
12 | TRBJ1-1 | once | TRBV28 | NA | TGTGCCAGCAGAATACAGGAGGGTGAAGCTTTCTTT | CASRIQEGEAFF
16 | TRBJ1-1 | NA | TRBV7-9 | TRBD1 | TGTGCCGGGTCACAGGGGCGGCTTTTGCTGAACACTGAAGCTTTCTTT | CAGSQGRLLLNTEAFF
14 | TRBJ1-1 | NA | TRBV11-2 | NA | TGTGCCAGCAGCTTAAACAGGCTGAACACTGAAGCTTTCTTT | CASSLNRLNTEAFF
13 | TRBJ2-7 | NA | TRBV11-3 | NA | TGTGCCAGCAGCTTAGATTGGGGGGACGAGCAGTACTTC | CASSLDWGDEQYF
14 | TRBJ2-5 | NA | TRBV24-1 | TRBD1 | TGTGCCACCAGTGACACCGGGACAGGGAAGACCCAGTACTTC | CATSDTGTGKTQYF